Listed here are 12 T cell receptor beta chains from one sample, sequenced in a study of CD8+CD57+ T cells in acquired aplastic anemia. TCR beta VDJ and CDR3 were profiled, and genomic DNA was the template. TCRdb re-called the reads through MiXCR, storing one row per CDR3 protein. The repertoire holds 150,000 to 200,000 distinct CDR3 sequences, approximately 48% seen once, with 1.8% in the top ten. The sequenced patients had an expansion of CD8+CD57+ cells seen by flow cytometry. Sequencing used sorted CD4+, CD8+, or CD8+CD57+ T cells (not recorded which) from PBMCs. These receptors originate from a human donor with aplastic anemia.

This clonotype was seen at least ten times. This chain links TRBV19 with TRBJ2-7; the match to TRBD1 covers 7 bases. The germline V gene has CDR1 LNHDA and CDR2 SQIVND (reference sequence). V shed 3 bases and J 0 bases; nucleotides not matched to a gene: 2. The CDR3 sequence is 14 residues long. The CDR3 loop is CASSIRDSSYEQYF. The CDR3, as DNA: TGTGCCAGTAGTATCCGGGACAGCTCCTACGAGCAGTACTTC.

The rearrangement uses TRBV10-3 and TRBJ2-1; D uncertain. Trimming pared 4 bases from V and 4 bases from J, leaving 2 bases between. There are 11 residues in the CDR3. Per germline, CDR1 ENHRY and CDR2 SYGVKD. The CDR3 DNA follows: TGTGCCATCAGTGTTTACAATGAGCAGTTCTTC. Protein product: CAISVYNEQFF.

The chain uses TRBV27 and TRBJ1-2, with D tentatively TRBD1 (6 bases). This CDR3 has 13 residues. From germline, CDR1 is MNHEY and CDR2 SMNVEV (reference sequence). Trimming took off 2 bases at V and 7 bases at J, with 11 bases between the two ends. The CDR3 is CASSLPSGAGYTF. The CDR3 region has the DNA TGTGCCAGCAGTTTACCGTCGGGGGCTGGCTACACCTTC.

J is TRBJ1-2 and V is TRBV7-3; 7 bases agree with TRBD1. The V and J ends lost 5 bases and 8 bases, in that order; junction bases with no gene match: 8. This CDR3 comprises 13 residues. Germline assignment: CDR1 SGHTA and CDR2 FQGTGA. The CDR3 DNA sequence: TGTGCCAGCAGCCCAACTACAGGGGAAGGCTACACCTTC. Protein product: CASSPTTGEGYTF.

This clonotype occurred many times. The V call is TRBV6-5, the J call TRBJ2-1; D unclear. V was clipped by 3 bases and J by 11 bases, with 8 bases between them. Germline V gene data show CDR1 as MNHEY and CDR2 as SVGAGI. The CDR3 totals 11 residues. CDR3 residues: CASSYQGQQFF. The DNA of the CDR3 is TGTGCCAGCAGTTATCAAGGGCAGCAGTTCTTC.

This clonotype was detected only a few times. V is TRBV15 and J is TRBJ2-6; unclear D gene. This CDR3 is built from 17 residues. Germline V gene sequence: CDR1 LNHNV, CDR2 YYDKDF (reference sequence). V was trimmed by 6 bases and J by 5 bases, leaving 20 bases between them. The CDR3 sequence: CATSPPAESWRANVLTF. The CDR3 DNA reads as TGTGCCACCAGTCCCCCTGCGGAGTCCTGGCGGGCCAACGTCCTGACTTTC.

V usage is TRBV29-1 and J usage is TRBJ2-3, with D tentatively TRBD1 (6 bases). From germline, CDR1 is SQVTM and CDR2 ANQGSEA. V lost 8 bases and J 1 base, leaving 13 bases between the germline ends. The CDR3 loop spans 13 amino acids. CDR3 DNA sequence: TGCAGCTCTACAGGGATCGGCACAGATACGCAGTATTTT. This sequence encodes CSSTGIGTDTQYF.

Concerning this clonotype itself: The CDR3 end shows no conserved phenylalanine or tryptophan, and so a read error is likely. CDR3 bases: TGTGCCAGCAGCTGGGTAACGCAGTATCTT. Translated, it gives CASSWVTQYL. V and J are TRBV9 and TRBJ2-3; D gene uncertain. The V gene's germline CDR1 is SGDLS and CDR2 YYNGEE. The CDR3 has 10 amino acids. Trimming took 4 bases from V and 9 from J, leaving 6 bases between them.

This clonotype has a handful of counts. V usage is TRBV19 and J usage is TRBJ2-3; D unresolved. CDR1 LNHDA and CDR2 SQIVND come from the germline V gene (reference sequence). Trimming left V 1 base short and J 0 bases short, with 5 bases between. This CDR3 has 14 residues. This chain's CDR3 is CASSIAGSTDTQYF. The DNA of the CDR3 is TGTGCCAGTAGTATAGCTGGGAGCACAGATACGCAGTATTTT.

V usage is TRBV7-6 and J usage is TRBJ2-5; perhaps TRBD2 as D (5 bases). CDR3 length: 13 residues. V shed 0 bases and J shed 4 bases, with 6 bases lying between them. Germline CDR1 is SGHVS and CDR2 is FNYEAQ. The CDR3 nucleotides read TGTGCCAGCAGCTTAGCGCGGGCAGAGACCCAGTACTTC. As protein: CASSLARAETQYF.

In its sample, this clonotype was seen many times. The chain uses TRBV6-6 and TRBJ2-1; D remains unclear. CDR3 length: 12 amino acids. V lost 2 bases to trimming and J lost 7 bases, with 6 bases between them. Germline V gives CDR1 MNHNY, CDR2 SVGAGI (reference sequence). CDR3 coding DNA: TGTGCCAGCAGTTACCGTCCGAATGAGCAGTTCTTC. It yields the protein CASSYRPNEQFF.

J is TRBJ2-1 and V is TRBV29-1; maybe TRBD1 (6 bases). Trimming shortened V by 4 bases and J by 10 bases, and 17 bases separated the two germline ends. The CDR3 contains 13 residues. Germline loops: CDR1 SQVTM, CDR2 ANQGSEA. The CDR3 sequence: CSVAAPLQGEQFF. In nucleotides, the CDR3 is TGCAGCGTTGCGGCCCCACTACAGGGAGAGCAGTTCTTC.